Each of the 22 T cell receptor beta chains below was sequenced from the same sample in a study of technical replicates of blood from a few donors. The method was immunoSEQ multiplex PCR; TCRdb's version includes in-frame clones alone and lacks a portion of them. The table lists roughly 7,000 clones, around 96% of them singletons. The source material was PBMCs. All receptors derive from a human donor in good health.

The J gene is TRBJ2-7, the V gene TRBV6-1; D might be TRBD1 (6 bases). The germline V and J ends were trimmed by 0 bases and 2 bases, with 14 bases remaining between them. The germline CDR1 and CDR2 sequences are MNHNS and SASEGT. This CDR3 comprises 16 residues. The CDR3, as DNA: TGTGCCAGCAGTGAAGCAGGCCGGGCAGGGGCCTACGAGCAGTACTTC. It is translated as CASSEAGRAGAYEQYF.

This chain links TRBV2 with TRBJ2-1, with TRBD2 matching 7 bases. Germline V gives CDR1 SNHLY, CDR2 FYNNEI. The J segment lost 6 bases and the V segment lost 2 bases, leaving 10 bases of the junction unmatched. This CDR3 is built from 16 residues. The CDR3 region has the DNA TGTGCCAGCAGTGAAATGGGGAGCGGGACCAGCAATGAGCAGTTCTTC. This sequence encodes CASSEMGSGTSNEQFF.

J is TRBJ2-7 and V is TRBV28; D possibly corresponds to TRBD2 (5 bases). Trimming took 6 bases from V and 3 from J, leaving 15 bases between them. The germline gives CDR1 MDHEN, CDR2 SYDVKM. The CDR3 is 14 amino acids. The CDR3 coding sequence is TGTGCCAGCAGCCCTCCAGAGGGCTACTACGAGCAGTACTTC. Its protein is CASSPPEGYYEQYF.

V is TRBV2 and J is TRBJ1-4, with a tentative D call TRBD1 (5 bases). The CDR3 has 15 residues. Germline V gene sequence: CDR1 SNHLY, CDR2 FYNNEI. V was cut by 4 bases and J by 3 bases, with 12 bases left in between. This chain's CDR3 is CASSAQGASNEKLFF. The CDR3 DNA is TGTGCCAGCAGTGCTCAAGGGGCTTCTAATGAAAAACTGTTTTTT. Based on the CDR3 plus reference TRBV2 and TRBJ1-4, the full variable domain is EPEVTQTPSHQVTQMGQEVILRCVPISNHLYFYWYRQILGQKVEFLVSFYNNEISEKSEIFDDQFSVERPDGSNFTLKIRSTKLEDSAMYFCASSAQGASNEKLFFGSGTQLSVL.

This chain uses TRBV5-1 with TRBJ2-1, with 14 positions matching TRBD2. Germline loops: CDR1 SGHRS, CDR2 YFSETQ. The CDR3 spans 15 residues. The J segment lost 7 bases and the V segment lost 4 bases, leaving 4 bases of the junction unmatched. As DNA, the CDR3 is TGCGCCAGCAGCGAGGGACTAGCGGGAGTAAATGAGCAGTTCTTC. Residues: CASSEGLAGVNEQFF.

This sequence joins TRBV10-1 and TRBJ2-2; 9 bases align to TRBD2. The J segment lost 4 bases and the V segment lost 5 bases, leaving 5 bases of the junction unmatched. Germline V CDR1 and CDR2: WNHNN, SYGVQD (reference sequence). This CDR3 comprises 15 residues. The CDR3 here is CASSTGGGGTGELFF. CDR3 DNA: TGCGCCAGCAGTACAGGCGGGGGGGGCACCGGGGAGCTGTTTTTT.

V gene TRBV6-5 combines with J gene TRBJ1-1; 9 bases fit TRBD1. The length of the CDR3 is 14 residues. Germline CDR1 reads MNHEY; CDR2 reads SVGAGI. After removal of 6 bases from V and 6 bases from J, the junction contained 8 bases not matched to a gene. CDR3 bases: TGTGCCAGCAGGAAGACAGGGGGATTTGCTGAAGCTTTCTTT. Encoded protein: CASRKTGGFAEAFF.

This chain connects TRBV18 to TRBJ2-7; a weak D match, TRBD1 (7 bases). There are 14 residues in the CDR3. Between the trimmed V and J ends, which lost 3 bases and 2 bases, there was a span of 11 bases. Germline V gene sequence: CDR1 KGHSH, CDR2 LQKENI. The DNA for the CDR3 is TGTGCCAGCTCACCGGCGGGACAGACCTACGAGCAGTACTTC. Protein sequence: CASSPAGQTYEQYF.

V gene TRBV28 combines with J gene TRBJ2-3, with 14 bases identical to TRBD2. The CDR3 is 17 amino acids. The germline V gene has CDR1 MDHEN and CDR2 SYDVKM. Trimming removed 6 bases from V and 4 bases from J; junction bases left unmatched: 9. The CDR3 sequence is CASSPGTSGSLADTQYF. The DNA of the CDR3 is TGTGCCAGCAGCCCCGGGACTAGCGGGAGTCTCGCAGATACGCAGTATTTT. The variable domain in full, completed from reference TRBV28 and TRBJ2-3, reads DVKVTQSSRYLVKRTGEKVFLECVQDMDHENMFWYRQDPGLGLRLIYFSYDVKMKEKGDIPEGYSVSREKKERFSLILESASTNQTSMYLCASSPGTSGSLADTQYFGPGTRLTVL.

The gene calls are TRBV4-2 and TRBJ2-6; 8 nucleotides match TRBD1. The CDR3 is 19 amino acids. The germline gives CDR1 LGHNA, CDR2 YNFKEQ. The V and J ends lost 0 bases and 0 bases, in that order; junction bases with no gene match: 7. This CDR3 reads CASSQDADRAFSGANVLTF. CDR3 nucleotide sequence: TGTGCCAGCAGCCAAGACGCGGACAGGGCGTTCTCTGGGGCCAACGTCCTGACTTTC.

The chain has TRBV7-2 and TRBJ2-3; 11 nucleotides agree with TRBD2. With 1 base clipped from V and 4 bases from J, the junction kept 7 bases outside the gene matches. Germline V gives CDR1 SGHTA, CDR2 FQGNSA. This CDR3 comprises 17 residues. CDR3 bases: TGTGCCAGCAGCTTAGATACTAGCGGGAGATGGGCAGATACGCAGTATTTT. The encoded protein is CASSLDTSGRWADTQYF.

The V gene is TRBV28, the J gene TRBJ1-4; possibly TRBD1 for D (6 bases). V lost 5 bases and J lost 7, with 14 bases in between. The germline gives CDR1 MDHEN, CDR2 SYDVKM. The CDR3 sequence is 14 residues long. The DNA of the CDR3 is TGTGCCAGCAGTAATACAGGGCTAGGTGAAAAACTGTTTTTT. Its protein product is CASSNTGLGEKLFF.

The V call is TRBV11-3, the J call TRBJ1-3, with D perhaps matching TRBD1 (5 bases). This CDR3 region has 17 residues. The germline V and J ends were trimmed by 1 base and 3 bases, with 16 bases remaining between them. Per germline, CDR1 SGHNT and CDR2 YENEEA. The CDR3 region has the DNA TGTGCCAGCAGCTTAGTCCCTACCCTCGACAGTGGAAACACCATATATTTT. It encodes CASSLVPTLDSGNTIYF. Full variable domain (outside the CDR3, taken from reference TRBV11-3 and TRBJ1-3): EAGVVQSPRYKIIEKKQPVAFWCNPISGHNTLYWYLQNLGQGPELLIRYENEEAVDDSQLPKDRFSAERLKGVDSTLKIQPAELGDSAVYLCASSLVPTLDSGNTIYFGEGSWLTVV.

The count of this clone is one. The chain has TRBV2 and TRBJ1-2; 12 bases agree with TRBD1. CDR3 size: 14 residues. Germline V lookup: CDR1 SNHLY, CDR2 FYNNEI. V shed 4 bases, J shed 8 bases, and the junction held 5 bases outside the gene matches. CDR3 residues: CASSVGTGGFGYTF. The CDR3 nucleotides read TGTGCCAGCAGTGTGGGGACAGGGGGCTTCGGCTACACCTTC. The variable domain in full, with the rest retrieved from reference TRBV2 and TRBJ1-2, is EPEVTQTPSHQVTQMGQEVILRCVPISNHLYFYWYRQILGQKVEFLVSFYNNEISEKSEIFDDQFSVERPDGSNFTLKIRSTKLEDSAMYFCASSVGTGGFGYTFGSGTRLTVV.

The chain has TRBV5-5 and TRBJ2-5, with D possibly TRBD1 on 5 matching bases. V gave up 0 bases and J gave up 2 bases, with 11 bases separating them. Germline values: CDR1 SGHKS, CDR2 YYEKEE (reference sequence). The CDR3 extends over 15 amino acids. The CDR3 protein is CASSLDGQPQETQYF. Written as DNA, the CDR3 is TGTGCCAGCAGCTTGGACGGACAACCTCAAGAGACCCAGTACTTC. Variable domain in full (rest from reference TRBV5-5 and TRBJ2-5): DAGVTQSPTHLIKTRGQQVTLRCSPISGHKSVSWYQQVLGQGPQFIFQYYEKEERGRGNFPDRFSARQFPNYSSELNVNALLLGDSALYLCASSLDGQPQETQYFGPGTRLLVL.

This chain links TRBV6-5 with TRBJ2-7, with TRBD1 as a possible D gene (6 bases). Germline CDR1 reads MNHEY; CDR2 reads SVGAGI. Trimming pared 8 bases from V and 0 bases from J, leaving 14 bases between. This CDR3 comprises 14 residues. The DNA of the CDR3 is TGTGCCAGCGGGGGACACGCGAGCTCCTACGAGCAGTACTTC. It yields the protein CASGGHASSYEQYF.

The chain couples TRBV29-1 to TRBJ2-3, with 7 bases that match TRBD1. Germline V gene data show CDR1 as SQVTM and CDR2 as ANQGSEA. Germline trimming cut 4 bases from V and 2 bases from J; bases unmatched to any gene: 3. CDR3 length equals 13 residues. CDR3 coding DNA: TGCAGCGTTGTGAAGGGGGCCACAGATACGCAGTATTTT. This gives the protein CSVVKGATDTQYF.

The chain combines TRBV7-2 with TRBJ2-7, with 7 nucleotides matching TRBD2. The CDR3 contains 14 residues. V shed 5 bases, J shed 3 bases, and the junction held 7 bases outside the gene matches. In germline, CDR1 is SGHTA, CDR2 FQGNSA. The CDR3, as DNA: TGTGCCAGCAGCCCTAGCCTAGCGGACTACGAGCAGTACTTC. This translates into CASSPSLADYEQYF. Together with reference TRBV7-2 and TRBJ2-7, the CDR3 gives the full variable domain: GAGVSQSPSNKVTEKGKDVELRCDPISGHTALYWYRQSLGQGLEFLIYFQGNSAPDKSGLPSDRFSAERTGGSVSTLTIQRTQQEDSAVYLCASSPSLADYEQYFGPGTRLTVT.

V is TRBV27 and J is TRBJ1-1; D unresolved. Germline-derived CDR1 and CDR2 are MNHEY and SMNVEV (reference sequence). Trimming took off 6 bases at V and 4 bases at J, with 9 bases between the two ends. The CDR3 has 12 residues. The DNA of the CDR3 is TGTGCCAGCAGGGGCTCCGGCACTGAAGCTTTCTTT. Protein sequence: CASRGSGTEAFF.

This rearrangement joins TRBV5-5 to TRBJ2-3, with D hard to call. V dropped 0 bases and J dropped 6 bases, with 5 bases sitting between them. This CDR3 region has 12 residues. Germline CDR1 and CDR2: SGHKS and YYEKEE (reference sequence). CDR3 DNA sequence: TGTGCCAGCAGCTTGGTGACTGATACGCAGTATTTT. Its protein product is CASSLVTDTQYF.

This chain joins TRBV28 and TRBJ2-7, with 10 nucleotides matching TRBD2. Germline CDR1 MDHEN, CDR2 SYDVKM. CDR3 length: 14 residues. V dropped 7 bases and J dropped 3; count of bases not matched to a gene: 6. The CDR3 nucleotides are TGTGCCAGCACCCTGGGACTAGCGAACTACGAGCAGTACTTC. It specifies CASTLGLANYEQYF. Together with reference TRBV28 and TRBJ2-7, the CDR3 gives the full variable domain: DVKVTQSSRYLVKRTGEKVFLECVQDMDHENMFWYRQDPGLGLRLIYFSYDVKMKEKGDIPEGYSVSREKKERFSLILESASTNQTSMYLCASTLGLANYEQYFGPGTRLTVT.

This clone has only one observation. The rearrangement joins TRBV6-1 to TRBJ2-1; 13 positions agree with TRBD2. This CDR3 contains 14 residues. Germline CDR1 reads MNHNS; CDR2 reads SASEGT. The V and J ends lost 9 bases and 8 bases, in that order; junction bases with no gene match: 7. The CDR3 bases are TGTGCCAGTACCGGGACTAGCGGGATTGATGAGCAGTTCTTC. Translation gives CASTGTSGIDEQFF.